The 5 T cell receptor beta chains presented below share a single source sample, sequenced in a study of blood T cell repertoires in COVID-19. Data came from immunoSEQ multiplex PCR; TCRdb stores just in-frame clones and leaves some out. The sample includes 80,000 to 100,000 clones, approximately 89% seen only once; the top ten take about a tenth. The specimen sequenced was peripheral blood. All receptors come from a man aged 50 or older with acute or convalescent COVID-19.

The gene calls are TRBV5-5 and TRBJ2-5, with D maybe TRBD2 (6 bases). V shed 2 bases and J shed 4 bases, with 9 bases lying between them. This CDR3 region has 13 residues. The germline CDR1 and CDR2 sequences are SGHKS and YYEKEE (reference sequence). CDR3 amino acids: CASSFGGSETQYF. The CDR3 nucleotides read TGTGCCAGCAGCTTCGGGGGATCAGAGACCCAGTACTTC.

V usage is TRBV2 and J usage is TRBJ1-5; D may be TRBD1 (6 bases). Germline CDR1 SNHLY, CDR2 FYNNEI. The CDR3 is 14 amino acids. V shed 6 bases and J shed 7 bases, with 16 bases lying between them. Written as DNA, the CDR3 is TGTGCCAGCAGACCCGGACAGAGAGAGCAGCCCCAGCATTTT. Its protein is CASRPGQREQPQHF.

The rearrangement joins TRBV15 to TRBJ2-1; D call uncertain. This CDR3 spans 11 amino acids. The germline gives CDR1 LNHNV, CDR2 YYDKDF (reference sequence). Trimming left V 5 bases short and J 7 bases short, with 6 bases between. The CDR3 sequence is CATSEVNEQFF. CDR3 in DNA: TGTGCCACCAGCGAGGTAAATGAGCAGTTCTTC.

The V gene is TRBV3-1 (or the pseudogene TRBV3-2), the J gene TRBJ1-3; D gene ambiguous. CDR1 and CDR2 from the germline V gene are LGHDT and YNNKEL (reference sequence). The germline V and J ends were trimmed by 5 bases and 8 bases, with 4 bases remaining between them. The CDR3 covers 10 residues. The CDR3 DNA is TGTGCCAGCAGCTCGGACACCATATATTTT. As protein: CASSSDTIYF.

The chain employs TRBV12-5 and TRBJ2-1; 8 positions match TRBD2. There are 16 residues in the CDR3. With 5 bases clipped from V and 3 bases from J, the junction kept 9 bases outside the gene matches. In germline, CDR1 is LGHNT, CDR2 FRNRAP. Here the CDR3 reads CASGGGGLVGYNEQFF. The CDR3, as DNA: TGTGCTAGTGGTGGCGGGGGACTAGTGGGCTACAATGAGCAGTTCTTC.